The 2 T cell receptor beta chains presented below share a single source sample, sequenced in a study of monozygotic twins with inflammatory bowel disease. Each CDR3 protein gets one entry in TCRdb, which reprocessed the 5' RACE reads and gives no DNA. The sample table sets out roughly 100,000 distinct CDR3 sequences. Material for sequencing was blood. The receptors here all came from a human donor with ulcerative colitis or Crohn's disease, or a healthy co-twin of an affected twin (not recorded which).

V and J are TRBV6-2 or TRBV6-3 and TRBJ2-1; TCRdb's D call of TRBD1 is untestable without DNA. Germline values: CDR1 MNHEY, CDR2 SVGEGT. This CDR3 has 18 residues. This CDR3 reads CASSYRRSGTGGANEQFF.

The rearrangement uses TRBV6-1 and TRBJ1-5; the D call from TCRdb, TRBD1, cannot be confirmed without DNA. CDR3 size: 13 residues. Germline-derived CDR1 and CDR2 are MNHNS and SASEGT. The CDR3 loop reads CASTGHSNQPQHF.